This TCR beta chain was captured by sequencing in a study of shared clonotypes between healthy human individuals. Findings and limits, study-wide: Four donors had around 5.5% of their naive CD4 clonotypes in common.

For each subset, genomic DNA was distributed in equal portions over several immunoSEQ plates. Libraries were prepared by immunoSEQ multiplex PCR; TCRdb keeps only in-frame clonotypes and omits some of them. The sample has around 940,000 clones, 76% seen once; the top ten hold about 1.5%. This clone was recorded once. Its antigen is currently unknown. The study drew all its donors from Caucasian adults living in Nashville, Tennessee. Germline V gives CDR1 SGHRS, CDR2 YFSETQ. This CDR3 contains 13 residues. Trimming cost V 0 bases and J 4 bases, with 8 bases left between them. The specimen was memory CD4+ T cells sorted from blood. The subset here: CD45RA-negative fraction. The chain carries TRBV5-1 and TRBJ2-7; D uncertain. The TCR originated in a man aged 18 to 29 in good health. Here the CDR3 DNA reads TGCGCCAGCAGCTTGGACCCGCGGTACGAGCAGTACTTC. This translates into CASSLDPRYEQYF.